The rows below give T cell receptor beta chains drawn from one sample of a study of CXCR3-negative and CXCR3-positive naive CD8 T cells. TCRdb reanalyzed the 5' RACE reads, giving one entry per CDR3 protein sequence and no DNA. This repertoire includes more than 100,000 distinct CDR3 sequences. Sequencing input: naive CXCR3+ CD8+ T cells from blood. The receptors were gathered from a human donor in good health. Some clones in this sample may be carry-over from other donors' samples. Both conserved end residues are part of each CDR3.

V,J,CDR3
TRBV25-1,TRBJ2-1,CAAGSVGLAAYNEQFF
TRBV7-9,TRBJ2-7,CASSPSGWEQYF
TRBV13,TRBJ2-7,CASSLGVLPSYEQYF
TRBV29-1,TRBJ2-2,CSVEEGGTGELFF
TRBV24-1,TRBJ2-1,CATSRTYNEQFF
TRBV15,TRBJ1-4,CATSRDRDRVKEKLFF
TRBV5-1,TRBJ2-7,CASQQGSSYEQYF
TRBV25-1,TRBJ1-5,CASSEGIGQPQHF
TRBV6-2/TRBV6-3,TRBJ2-3,CASSYSIRVGGYTDTQYF
TRBV19,TRBJ2-1,CASRPGTGLSYEQFF
TRBV21-1,TRBJ1-1,CASSVYREGVNTEAFF
TRBV12-3/TRBV12-4,TRBJ2-1,CASLYGLHNEQFF
TRBV4-3,TRBJ2-7,CASSQDKGSSYEQYF
TRBV7-9,TRBJ2-7,CASSWGTYEQYF
TRBV7-2,TRBJ2-5,CASSWAGTQETQYF
TRBV29-1,TRBJ2-3,CSCAAGTSTDTQYF